This record covers a single T cell receptor beta chain. A marrow graft followed busulfan-fludarabine conditioning, with cyclophosphamide on days +3 and +4. Trimming removed 5 bases from V and 5 bases from J; junction bases left unmatched: 7. The germline V gene has CDR1 SNHLY and CDR2 FYNNEI. The CDR3 is 15 residues long. The data were produced by immunoSEQ multiplex PCR, yet TCRdb's version contains in-frame clones alone and is incomplete. The sample records 9,000 to 10,000 clones, around 83% being singletons. These data originate in a study of T cells after posttransplantation cyclophosphamide. V gene TRBV2 combines with J gene TRBJ1-1, with TRBD1 matching 11 bases. The sequence was obtained from a female patient aged 40-49 years who received an allogeneic stem cell transplant from a related donor, was CMV-positive, and had no GVHD. The graft donor may be the source of some T cells. The sample in question was PBMCs, obtained roughly 2,000 days after a stem cell transplant with posttransplant cyclophosphamide. The CDR3 DNA sequence: TGTGCCAGCAGTTCGGACAGGGGGCTTCGAACTGAAGCTTTCTTT. It is translated as CASSSDRGLRTEAFF.